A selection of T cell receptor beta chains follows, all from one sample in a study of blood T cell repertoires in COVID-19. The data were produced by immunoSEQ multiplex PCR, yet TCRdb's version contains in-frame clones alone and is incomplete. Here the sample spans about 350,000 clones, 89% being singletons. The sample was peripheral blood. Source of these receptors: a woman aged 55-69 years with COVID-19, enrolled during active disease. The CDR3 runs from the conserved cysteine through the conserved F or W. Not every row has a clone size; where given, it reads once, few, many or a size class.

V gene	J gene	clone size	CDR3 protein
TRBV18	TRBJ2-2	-	CASSPRAPGNVSPGELFF
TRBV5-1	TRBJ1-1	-	CASAPGTEGRVAFF
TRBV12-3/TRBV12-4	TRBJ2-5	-	CASSLGSGTQYF
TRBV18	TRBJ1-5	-	CASSPGADSNQPQHF
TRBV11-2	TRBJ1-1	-	CASSYDRSHTEAFF
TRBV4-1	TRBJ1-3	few	CASSQEDRAGNTIYF
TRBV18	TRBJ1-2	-	CASSPTGQGSYGYTF
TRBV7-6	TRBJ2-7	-	CASSLGGPGDFYEQYF
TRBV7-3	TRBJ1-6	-	CASTRRGRGKLPLHF
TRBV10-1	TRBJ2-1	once	CASSESGGLAGYNEQFF
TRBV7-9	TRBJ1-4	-	CASSSREKLFF
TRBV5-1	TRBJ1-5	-	CASSLDSGSQPQHF
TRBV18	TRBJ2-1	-	CASSQARDSGLNEQFF
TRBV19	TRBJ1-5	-	CASSPSGTADQPQHF
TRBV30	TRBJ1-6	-	CAWSSQEYSPLHF
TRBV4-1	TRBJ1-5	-	CASSLTLRGGNQPQHF
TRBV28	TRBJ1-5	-	CASRKQGGSNQPQHF
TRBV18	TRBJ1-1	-	CASSLTVGGGTEAFF
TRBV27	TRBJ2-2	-	CASSGGQAEWRTGELFF
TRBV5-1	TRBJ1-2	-	CASSLEPGTAYGYTF
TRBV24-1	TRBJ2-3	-	CATSEAGGTDTQYF
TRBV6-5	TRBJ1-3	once	CASRTIPGNTIYF
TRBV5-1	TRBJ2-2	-	CATLTVAGELFF
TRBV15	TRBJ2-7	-	CATSGLGGSYEQYF
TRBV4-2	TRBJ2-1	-	CASSQDQTSGGANNEQFF
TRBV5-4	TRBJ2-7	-	CASSSATQGAREQYF
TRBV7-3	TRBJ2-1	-	CASSTGGSSYNEQFF
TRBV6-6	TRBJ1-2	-	CASTMGQGINYGYTF
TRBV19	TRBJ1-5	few	CASSLVGQLNNQPQHF
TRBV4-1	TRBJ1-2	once	CASSQESIQGGYTF
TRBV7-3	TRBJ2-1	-	CASSLGLAGYNEQFF
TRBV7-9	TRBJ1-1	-	CASSPPNPTNTEAFF
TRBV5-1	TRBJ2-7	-	CASSSGTGVTLEQYF
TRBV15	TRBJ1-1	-	CATSRGGRGDTEAFF
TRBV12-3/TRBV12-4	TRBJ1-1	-	CASRTGMGTEAFF
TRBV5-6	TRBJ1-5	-	CASSLLAAGNQPQHF
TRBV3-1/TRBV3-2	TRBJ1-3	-	CASSQQTGDGNTIYF
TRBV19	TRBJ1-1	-	CASRGGNTEAFF
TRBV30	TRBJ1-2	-	CAWITNYGYTF
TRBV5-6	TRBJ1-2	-	CASSYARGSTGYTF
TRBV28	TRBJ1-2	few	CASMGGQGGYGYTF
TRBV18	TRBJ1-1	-	CASSPDMTGEAFF
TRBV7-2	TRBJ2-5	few	CASSLAPSGGPNQETQYF
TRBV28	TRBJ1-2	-	CASSFYSENYGYTF
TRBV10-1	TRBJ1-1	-	CASRRDSDDEAFF
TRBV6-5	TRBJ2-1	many	CASSLNNEQFF
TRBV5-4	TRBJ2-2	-	CASTRGGRNTGELFF
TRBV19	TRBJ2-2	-	CASSPAGGRTGELFF